Presented here are 23 T cell receptor beta chains from one specimen sequenced in a study of T cell responses to AZD1222 COVID-19 vaccine. Data came from immunoSEQ multiplex PCR; TCRdb stores just in-frame clones and leaves some out. The sample lists roughly 250,000 clones, about 92% occurring once. Sequencing was performed on peripheral blood, taken on day 0 of AZD1222 vaccination. The receptors were sampled from an adult in good health.

The chain has TRBV20-1 and TRBJ2-2; D possibly corresponds to TRBD2 (5 bases). The CDR3 contains 13 residues. The V and J ends lost 3 bases and 3 bases respectively, with 8 bases between them. Germline CDR1 is DFQATT and CDR2 is SNEGSKA (reference sequence). CDR3 in amino acids: CSASEGYTGELFF. CDR3 in DNA: TGCAGTGCTAGTGAGGGCTACACCGGGGAGCTGTTTTTT.

V usage is TRBV16 and J usage is TRBJ2-1; D gene unclear. V lost 4 bases to trimming and J lost 0 bases, with 7 bases between them. The CDR3 covers 14 residues. Germline assignment: CDR1 KGHSY and CDR2 FQNENV. The CDR3 DNA sequence: TGTGCCAGCAGCCCCGTGAGCTCCTACAATGAGCAGTTCTTC. This gives the protein CASSPVSSYNEQFF.

This clone was seen a single time. The genes are TRBV4-3 and TRBJ2-1; D not resolved. CDR3 length: 15 amino acids. The germline V and J ends were trimmed by 0 bases and 4 bases, with 10 bases remaining between them. The germline CDR1 and CDR2 sequences are LGHNA and YSLEER. The CDR3 is CASSQDLVSYNEQFF. The DNA of the CDR3 is TGCGCCAGCAGCCAAGATCTAGTTTCGTACAATGAGCAGTTCTTC.

This chain links TRBV7-9 with TRBJ2-5, with 13 bases fitting TRBD2. Unmatched junction bases numbered 4, after V lost 1 base and J lost 2 bases. Germline V gene data show CDR1 as SEHNR and CDR2 as FQNEAQ (reference sequence). This CDR3 is 17 amino acids long. The CDR3 nucleotides are TGTGCCAGCAGCTTAGGGGGGACTAGCGGGACACAAGAGACCCAGTACTTC. Amino acid sequence: CASSLGGTSGTQETQYF.

This clone was picked up one time. The chain links TRBV28 to TRBJ2-7, with 7 positions matching TRBD1. This CDR3 is built from 12 residues. Germline lookup yields CDR1 MDHEN and CDR2 SYDVKM. The trim removed 7 bases at V and 1 base at J, leaving 1 base unmatched. The CDR3 is CASTGGSYEQYF. CDR3 coding DNA: TGTGCCAGCACAGGGGGATCCTACGAGCAGTACTTC.

The chain employs TRBV6-5 and TRBJ1-1; D uncertain. CDR3 size: 13 residues. The germline CDR1 and CDR2 sequences are MNHEY and SVGAGI. Trimming pared 10 bases from V and 2 bases from J, leaving 14 bases between. For the CDR3, the DNA is TGTGCCACCGACCGGGGAAGCAACACTGAAGCTTTCTTT. It encodes CATDRGSNTEAFF.

The J gene is TRBJ2-5, the V gene TRBV4-1; tentative D call: TRBD2 (5 bases). V was trimmed by 0 bases and J by 5 bases, leaving 13 bases between them. The CDR3 has 15 residues. Germline V CDR1 and CDR2: MGHRA, YSYEKL. CDR3: CASSQDGVGKETQYF. CDR3 sequence (DNA): TGCGCCAGCAGCCAAGACGGGGTAGGGAAGGAGACCCAGTACTTC.

The V call is TRBV5-1, the J call TRBJ2-2; D may be TRBD2 (5 bases). V was pared by 1 base and J by 8 bases, with 12 bases between. The CDR3 contains 14 residues. The V gene's germline CDR1 is SGHRS and CDR2 YFSETQ. In nucleotides, the CDR3 is TGCGCCAGCAGCTTGCAGTCGGGAAGGGGGGAGCTGTTTTTT. Translating it yields CASSLQSGRGELFF. Variable domain in full (rest from reference TRBV5-1 and TRBJ2-2): KAGVTQTPRYLIKTRGQQVTLSCSPISGHRSVSWYQQTPGQGLQFLFEYFSETQRNKGNFPGRFSGRQFSNSRSEMNVSTLELGDSALYLCASSLQSGRGELFFGEGSRLTVL.

This chain connects TRBV5-1 to TRBJ1-3; D not resolved. Germline V lookup: CDR1 SGHRS, CDR2 YFSETQ. Between the trimmed V and J ends, which lost 4 bases and 4 bases, there was a span of 9 bases. The CDR3 runs 13 residues. CDR3 loop: CASSPTWGNTIYF. The CDR3 DNA reads as TGCGCCAGCAGCCCGACCTGGGGAAACACCATATATTTT. The complete variable domain, with remaining parts taken from reference TRBV5-1 and TRBJ1-3, reads KAGVTQTPRYLIKTRGQQVTLSCSPISGHRSVSWYQQTPGQGLQFLFEYFSETQRNKGNFPGRFSGRQFSNSRSEMNVSTLELGDSALYLCASSPTWGNTIYFGEGSWLTVV.

The chain is built from TRBV2 and TRBJ1-4; maybe TRBD1 (6 bases). The germline gives CDR1 SNHLY, CDR2 FYNNEI. This CDR3 is 15 amino acids long. V lost 4 bases and J lost 7, with 16 bases in between. The CDR3 nucleotides are TGTGCCAGCAGTGCCTGGACAGCCGGAGGTGAAAAACTGTTTTTT. Protein product: CASSAWTAGGEKLFF.

This clone was seen only once. This chain joins TRBV20-1 and TRBJ2-5; D is uncertain. With 7 bases removed from V and 5 bases from J, the gap between germline ends came to 11 bases. Germline lookup yields CDR1 DFQATT and CDR2 SNEGSKA (reference sequence). This CDR3 region has 11 residues. The CDR3 loop reads CSVLLRETQYF. The CDR3 nucleotides read TGCAGTGTCCTACTCAGGGAGACCCAGTACTTC.

Turning to this clone: At one end, the junction sequence differs from germline, possibly due to a read error. The rearrangement links TRBV3-1 (or the pseudogene TRBV3-2) to TRBJ2-7; unclear D gene. Germline CDR1 LGHDT, CDR2 YNNKEL (reference sequence). This CDR3 is 12 amino acids long. The CDR3 sequence: CASSQDQVSLHF. CDR3 coding DNA: TGTGCCAGCAGCCAAGATCAGGTCTCCTTGCACTTC.

This rearrangement joins TRBV6-4 to TRBJ2-2; 7 bases line up with TRBD2. CDR1 is MRHNA, CDR2 SNTAGT, per germline. V dropped 0 bases and J dropped 6; count of bases not matched to a gene: 7. The CDR3 contains 16 residues. The CDR3 reads CASSDSQGREAGELFF. The CDR3 nucleotides are TGTGCCAGCAGTGACTCCCAAGGGAGGGAGGCCGGGGAGCTGTTTTTT.

This chain links TRBV5-1 with TRBJ1-1; D ambiguous. CDR1 and CDR2 (germline): SGHRS, YFSETQ. This CDR3 has 13 residues. The V end was cut by 5 bases, the J end by 1 base, with 9 bases between. This chain's CDR3 is CASSFRRNTEAFF. CDR3 nucleotides: TGCGCCAGCAGTTTTCGGAGGAACACTGAAGCTTTCTTT. The full variable domain, its missing parts supplied by reference TRBV5-1 and TRBJ1-1, is KAGVTQTPRYLIKTRGQQVTLSCSPISGHRSVSWYQQTPGQGLQFLFEYFSETQRNKGNFPGRFSGRQFSNSRSEMNVSTLELGDSALYLCASSFRRNTEAFFGQGTRLTVV.

The chain links TRBV9 to TRBJ2-2; 7 nucleotides match TRBD1. The ends lost 1 base at V and 4 bases at J; junction bases unmatched: 4. CDR1 SGDLS and CDR2 YYNGEE come from the germline V gene. CDR3 length: 15 amino acids. The CDR3 DNA reads TGTGCCAGCAGCGTACAAGGGGGCAGCACCGGGGAGCTGTTTTTT. Translating it yields CASSVQGGSTGELFF.

The chain joins TRBV28 to TRBJ1-5; a possible D gene is TRBD1 (6 bases). Trimming took 5 bases from V and 0 from J, leaving 11 bases between them. Germline CDR1 reads MDHEN; CDR2 reads SYDVKM. The CDR3 length is 15 residues. CDR3 region: CASSPRTVSNQPQHF. The CDR3 DNA reads as TGTGCCAGCAGTCCCAGGACAGTTAGCAATCAGCCCCAGCATTTT.

CDR3 sequence reads: CATSLDHTGANVLTF. DNA for the CDR3: TGTGCCACCAGCCTCGACCATACTGGGGCCAACGTCCTGACTTTC. V is TRBV15 and J is TRBJ2-6; D remains ambiguous. The CDR3 has 15 amino acids. V lost 5 bases and J lost 2, with 10 bases in between. Germline values: CDR1 LNHNV, CDR2 YYDKDF (reference sequence).

The chain combines TRBV7-2 with TRBJ2-7; 8 bases agree with TRBD1. Germline V gives CDR1 SGHTA, CDR2 FQGNSA. V trimming: 5 bases; J trimming: 3 bases; junction bases outside the gene matches: 6. The CDR3 consists of 14 residues. The CDR3 nucleotides read TGTGCCAGCAGCCAAGACAGGGGATTCTACGAGCAGTACTTC. Encoded protein: CASSQDRGFYEQYF.

The rearrangement links TRBV20-1 to TRBJ1-6; 8 bases map to TRBD1. This CDR3 region has 13 residues. The V gene end was trimmed by 3 bases and the J gene end by 10 bases; junction bases not matched to a gene: 5. CDR1 is DFQATT, CDR2 SNEGSKA, per germline (reference sequence). Here the CDR3 reads CSASPGQGSPLHF. CDR3 in DNA: TGCAGTGCTAGTCCTGGACAGGGCTCACCCCTCCACTTT.

This clone was recorded once. V and J are TRBV6-1 and TRBJ1-6; the D gene is possibly TRBD1 (6 bases). The CDR3 length is 17 residues. Per germline, CDR1 MNHNS and CDR2 SASEGT. V was shortened by 4 bases and J by 2 bases, with 15 bases between the two germline ends. CDR3 sequence (DNA): TGTGCCAGCAGTGGTGGGGGGGCATACCCCTATAATTCACCCCTCCACTTT. It encodes CASSGGGAYPYNSPLHF.

The rearrangement joins TRBV7-2 to TRBJ1-5, with D maybe TRBD1 (6 bases). CDR3 length: 17 amino acids. V was shortened by 2 bases and J by 1 base, with 15 bases between the two germline ends. CDR1 is SGHTA and CDR2 is FQGNSA in the germline V gene. The CDR3: CASSLMAGAASNQPQHF. The CDR3 DNA follows: TGTGCCAGCAGCTTAATGGCAGGGGCGGCGAGCAATCAGCCCCAGCATTTT.

Only a few counts were recorded for this clone. The rearrangement links TRBV5-1 to TRBJ1-2; 8 bases are shared with TRBD1. Germline V gene lookup returns CDR1 SGHRS and CDR2 YFSETQ. This CDR3 comprises 15 residues. The ends lost 4 bases at V and 8 bases at J; junction bases unmatched: 13. CDR3 DNA sequence: TGCGCCAGCAGCCCGGGAGCGGTCCAGGGGGCCGGCTACACCTTC. It yields the protein CASSPGAVQGAGYTF.

The chain carries TRBV11-3 and TRBJ2-1, with D unresolved. V was cut by 3 bases and J by 3 bases, with 6 bases left in between. The CDR3 length is 13 residues. The germline CDR1 and CDR2 sequences are SGHNT and YENEEA. The CDR3 loop is CASSFHNYNEQFF. The CDR3 region has the DNA TGTGCCAGCAGCTTTCATAACTACAATGAGCAGTTCTTC.